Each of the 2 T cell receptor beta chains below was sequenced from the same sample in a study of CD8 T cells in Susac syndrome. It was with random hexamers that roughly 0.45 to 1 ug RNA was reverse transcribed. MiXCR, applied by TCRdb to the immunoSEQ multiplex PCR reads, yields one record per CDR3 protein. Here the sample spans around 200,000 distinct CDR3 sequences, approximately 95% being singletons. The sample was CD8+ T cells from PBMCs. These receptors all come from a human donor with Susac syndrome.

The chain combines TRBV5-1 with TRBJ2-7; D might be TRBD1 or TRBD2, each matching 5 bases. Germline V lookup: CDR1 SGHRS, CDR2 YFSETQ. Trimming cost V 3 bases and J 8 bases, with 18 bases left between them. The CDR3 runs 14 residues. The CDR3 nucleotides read TGCGCCAGCAGCTCCAAAGGTGCTGGGGGACAGCAGTACTTC. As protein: CASSSKGAGGQQYF.

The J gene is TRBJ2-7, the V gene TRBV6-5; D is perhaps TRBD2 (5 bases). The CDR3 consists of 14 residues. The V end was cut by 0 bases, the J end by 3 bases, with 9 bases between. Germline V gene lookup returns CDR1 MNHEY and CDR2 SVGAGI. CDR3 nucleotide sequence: TGTGCCAGCAGTTACTCGACGGCGGGCTACGAGCAGTACTTC. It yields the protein CASSYSTAGYEQYF.